This T cell receptor beta chain is drawn from a study of CXCR3-negative and CXCR3-positive naive CD8 T cells. Study findings and constraints: Surface CD5 matched across naive subsets, and TRB CDR3 properties served to infer TCR strength. Naive subsets were similarly diverse, while memory CD8+ repertoires were much less diverse. Whereas memory cells differed, naive CXCR3-negative and CXCR3-positive cells shared similar TRBV-TRBJ usage.

Regarding this clonotype: Antigen unknown.

The CDR3 is 16 residues long. Germline V gives CDR1 SQVTM, CDR2 ANQGSEA. With UMI labels, 5' RACE was used to prepare the TRB cDNA libraries. One entry per CDR3 protein, without DNA, is what TCRdb gives after re-calling the 5' RACE reads. This specimen shows some 22,000 distinct CDR3 sequences; the ten leading clones hold less than 4.5%. Source material: naive CXCR3- CD8+ T cells from blood. This sample's subset: CD45RO-CCR7+CD27+CD95- naive CD8+ T cells lacking CXCR3 (TNR3-). The sequence was obtained from a human donor in good health. Some clones in this sample may be carry-over from other donors' samples. The rearrangement joins TRBV29-1 to TRBJ2-1; TCRdb proposes TRBD2, but this gene call is untestable without DNA. The CDR3 sequence: CSVLLAGGVPYNEQFF.